Listed below are T cell receptor beta chains from one sample, sequenced in a study of T cells after posttransplantation cyclophosphamide. Data came from immunoSEQ multiplex PCR; TCRdb stores just in-frame clones and leaves some out. The sample yields roughly 8,000 clones, without any singletons. The sample here was PBMCs, taken after allogeneic stem cell transplant with posttransplant cyclophosphamide. These receptors originate from a female patient aged 50 to 60 who received an allogeneic stem cell transplant from a related donor, was CMV-positive, and had no GVHD. The T cells may come from the graft donor. Each CDR3 is given with its conserved first and last residue. The D gene is left open where the match is weak. Clone sizes are shown as once, few, many, or a class for an expanded clone.

>.|many|TRBJ2-3|17|TRBV4-3
CASSEPPSPTPTDTQYF
TGCGCCAGCAGCGAACCACCTAGCCCCACCCCCACAGATACGCAGTATTTT
>.|many|TRBJ2-7|13|TRBV2
CASKRSGSYEQYF
TGTGCCAGCAAAAGATCGGGCTCCTACGAGCAGTACTTC
>.|many|TRBJ1-1|14|TRBV5-6
CASSLEQGFAEAFF
TGTGCCAGCAGCTTGGAGCAGGGGTTCGCTGAAGCTTTCTTT
>.|many|TRBJ1-1|13|TRBV29-1
CSVVSSGEGEAFF
TGCAGCGTTGTATCTTCGGGGGAGGGTGAAGCTTTCTTT
>.|many|TRBJ1-1|15|TRBV2
CASSDSRTVNTEAFF
TGTGCCAGCAGTGATTCGCGGACTGTGAACACTGAAGCTTTCTTT
>TRBD2|medium-sized|TRBJ2-1|16|TRBV10-3
CAISGGLAGGYNEQFF
TGTGCCATCAGTGGTGGACTAGCGGGAGGGTACAATGAGCAGTTCTTC
>.|many|TRBJ2-1|14|TRBV7-2
CASSLQSGDNEQFF
TGTGCCAGCAGCTTACAGTCCGGGGACAATGAGCAGTTCTTC
>TRBD1|many|TRBJ2-2|15|TRBV5-4
CASNRGQGLPGELFF
TGTGCCAGCAACCGAGGACAGGGGTTACCCGGGGAGCTGTTTTTT
>TRBD2|many|TRBJ2-7|15|TRBV28
CASKGGASGSYEQYF
TGTGCCAGCAAAGGGGGGGCTAGCGGGTCCTACGAGCAGTACTTC
>TRBD2|many|TRBJ2-4|18|TRBV5-1
CASSTGLAGHIAKNIQYF
TGCGCCAGCAGCACGGGACTAGCGGGTCACATAGCCAAAAACATTCAGTACTTC
>TRBD1|many|TRBJ2-1|15|TRBV6-5
CASSYSKGQYNEQFF
TGTGCCAGCAGTTACTCGAAGGGACAGTACAATGAGCAGTTCTTC
>.|medium-sized|TRBJ2-1|16|TRBV12-5
CASGLAPQISYNEQFF
TGTGCTAGTGGTTTGGCCCCACAGATCTCCTACAATGAGCAGTTCTTC
>.|many|TRBJ1-2|15|TRBV5-4
CASSRPQAGGYGYTF
TGTGCCAGCAGCCGTCCCCAGGCCGGAGGGTATGGCTACACCTTC
>TRBD1|many|TRBJ2-7|14|TRBV5-1
CASSLGGDRDEQYF
TGCGCCAGCAGCTTGGGAGGGGACAGGGACGAGCAGTACTTC
>.|medium-sized|TRBJ2-1|14|TRBV6-1
CASRQWASYNEQFF
TGTGCCAGCCGGCAGTGGGCCTCCTACAATGAGCAGTTCTTC
>.|many|TRBJ1-1|14|TRBV27
CASRKVESNTEAFF
TGTGCCAGCAGAAAGGTCGAGTCGAACACTGAAGCTTTCTTT